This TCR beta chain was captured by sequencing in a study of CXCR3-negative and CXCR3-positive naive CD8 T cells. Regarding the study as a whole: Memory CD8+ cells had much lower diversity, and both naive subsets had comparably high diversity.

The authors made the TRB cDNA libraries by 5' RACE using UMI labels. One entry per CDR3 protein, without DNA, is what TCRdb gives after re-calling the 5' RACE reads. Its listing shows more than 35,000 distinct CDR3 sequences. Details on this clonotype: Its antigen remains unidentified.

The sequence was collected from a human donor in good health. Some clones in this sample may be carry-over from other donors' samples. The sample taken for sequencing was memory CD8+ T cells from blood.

The CDR3 reads CASTMSSSYEQYF. The chain combines TRBV11-2 with TRBJ2-7. The CDR3 covers 13 residues. CDR1 is SGHAT and CDR2 is FQNNGV in the germline V gene. The whole variable domain, filled in from reference TRBV11-2 and TRBJ2-7, reads EAGVAQSPRYKIIEKRQSVAFWCNPISGHATLYWYQQILGQGPKLLIQFQNNGVVDDSQLPKDRFSAERLKGVDSTLKIQPAKLEDSAVYLCASTMSSSYEQYFGPGTRLTVT.